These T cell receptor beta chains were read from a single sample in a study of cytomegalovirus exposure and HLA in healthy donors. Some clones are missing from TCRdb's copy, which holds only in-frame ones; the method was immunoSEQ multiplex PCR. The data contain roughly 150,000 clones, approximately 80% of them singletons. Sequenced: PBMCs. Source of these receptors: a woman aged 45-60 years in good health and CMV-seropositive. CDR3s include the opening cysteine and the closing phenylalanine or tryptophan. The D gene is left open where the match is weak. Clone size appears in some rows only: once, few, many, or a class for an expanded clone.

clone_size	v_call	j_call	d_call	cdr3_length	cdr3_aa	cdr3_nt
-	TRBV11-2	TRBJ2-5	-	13	CASSLGLQETQYF	TGTGCCAGCAGCTTAGGACTGCAAGAGACCCAGTACTTC
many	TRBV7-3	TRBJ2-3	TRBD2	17	CASSLGLAGGPINTQYF	TGTGCCAGCAGCTTAGGGCTGGCGGGGGGGCCGATCAATACGCAGTATTTT
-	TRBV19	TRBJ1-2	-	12	CASEGTLYGYTF	TGTGCCAGCGAGGGGACACTCTATGGCTACACCTTC
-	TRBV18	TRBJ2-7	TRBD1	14	CASSPTGQGYEQYF	TGTGCCAGCTCACCAACGGGACAGGGGTACGAGCAGTACTTC
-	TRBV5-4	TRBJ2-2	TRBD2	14	CASSFRGGTGELFF	TGCGCCAGCAGCTTCCGGGGGGGCACCGGGGAGCTGTTTTTT
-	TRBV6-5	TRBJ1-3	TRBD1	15	CASRSTTGDGNTIYF	TGTGCCAGCAGATCCACGACAGGGGATGGAAACACCATATATTTT
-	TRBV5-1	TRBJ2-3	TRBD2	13	CASSVGGGDTQYF	TGCGCCAGCAGCGTTGGGGGGGGTGATACGCAGTATTTT
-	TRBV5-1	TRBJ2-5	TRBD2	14	CASRISGIQETQYF	TGCGCCAGCCGTATTAGCGGGATCCAAGAGACCCAGTACTTC
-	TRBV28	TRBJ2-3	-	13	CATRSGVTDTQYF	TGTGCCACCCGGAGTGGAGTCACAGATACGCAGTATTTT
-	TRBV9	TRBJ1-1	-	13	CASSVGSGTEAFF	TGTGCCAGCAGCGTGGGGAGTGGGACTGAAGCTTTCTTT
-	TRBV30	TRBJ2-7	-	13	CAYKRAVSYEQYF	TGTGCCTATAAGAGGGCGGTCTCCTACGAGCAGTACTTC
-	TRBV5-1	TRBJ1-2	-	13	CASSSPRGNGYTF	TGCGCCAGCAGCTCACCCCGCGGGAATGGCTACACCTTC
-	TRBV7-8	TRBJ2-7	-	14	CASSLYAQGGEQYF	TGTGCCAGCAGCTTATACGCGCAGGGCGGCGAGCAGTACTTC
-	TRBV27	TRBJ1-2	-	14	CASTPSGGGMSYTF	TGTGCCAGCACCCCTAGCGGGGGGGGGATGAGCTACACCTTC
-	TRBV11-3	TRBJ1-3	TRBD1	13	CASSAGQGNTIYF	TGTGCCAGCAGCGCGGGACAGGGAAACACCATATATTTT
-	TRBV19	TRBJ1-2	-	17	CASSLRGPARPDYGYTF	TGTGCCAGTAGCCTCCGTGGCCCAGCGCGTCCAGACTATGGCTACACCTTC
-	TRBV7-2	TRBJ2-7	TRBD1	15	CASSLAGGSSYEQYF	TGTGCCAGCAGCTTAGCAGGGGGCTCCTCCTACGAGCAGTACTTC
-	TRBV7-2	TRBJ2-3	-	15	CASSLRGQFTDTQYF	TGTGCCAGCAGCTTAAGAGGACAGTTCACAGATACGCAGTATTTT